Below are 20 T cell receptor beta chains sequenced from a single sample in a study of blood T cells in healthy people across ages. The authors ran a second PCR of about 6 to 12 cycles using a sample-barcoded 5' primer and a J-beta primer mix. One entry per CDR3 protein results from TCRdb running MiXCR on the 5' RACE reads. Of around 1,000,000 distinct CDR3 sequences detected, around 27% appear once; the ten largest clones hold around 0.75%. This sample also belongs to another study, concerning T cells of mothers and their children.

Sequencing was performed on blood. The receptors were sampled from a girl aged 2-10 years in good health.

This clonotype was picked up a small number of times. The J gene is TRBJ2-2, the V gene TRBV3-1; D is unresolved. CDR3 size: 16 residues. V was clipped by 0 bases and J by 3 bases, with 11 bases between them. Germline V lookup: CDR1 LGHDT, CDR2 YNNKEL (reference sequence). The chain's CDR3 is CASSQEWRRHTGELFF. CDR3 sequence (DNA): TGTGCCAGCAGCCAAGAGTGGCGGAGACACACCGGGGAGCTGTTTTTT.

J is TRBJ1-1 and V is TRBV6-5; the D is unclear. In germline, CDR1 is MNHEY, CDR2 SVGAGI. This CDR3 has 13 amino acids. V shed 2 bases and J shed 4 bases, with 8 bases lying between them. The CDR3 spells CASSYEWGTEAFF. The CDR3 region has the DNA TGTGCCAGCAGTTACGAGTGGGGCACTGAAGCTTTCTTT.

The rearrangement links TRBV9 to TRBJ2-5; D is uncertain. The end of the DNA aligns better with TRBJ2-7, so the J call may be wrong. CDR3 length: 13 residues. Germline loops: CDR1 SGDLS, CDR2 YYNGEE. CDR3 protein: CASSPTAEYEQYF. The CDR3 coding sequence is TGTGCCAGCAGCCCTACGGCGGAGTACGAGCAGTACTTC.

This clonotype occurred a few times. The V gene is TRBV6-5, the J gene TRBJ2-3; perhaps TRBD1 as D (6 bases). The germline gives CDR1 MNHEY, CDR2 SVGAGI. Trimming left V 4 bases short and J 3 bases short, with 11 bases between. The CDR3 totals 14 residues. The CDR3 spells CASSLRDKTDTQYF. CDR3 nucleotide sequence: TGTGCCAGCAGTTTAAGGGACAAGACAGATACGCAGTATTTT.

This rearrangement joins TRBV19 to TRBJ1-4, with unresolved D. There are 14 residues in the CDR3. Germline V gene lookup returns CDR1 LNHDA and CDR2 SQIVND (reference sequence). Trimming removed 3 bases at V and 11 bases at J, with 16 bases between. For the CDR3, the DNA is TGTGCCAGTAGTATGCTTGGAGGACCGAAGAAACTGTTTTTT. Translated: CASSMLGGPKKLFF.

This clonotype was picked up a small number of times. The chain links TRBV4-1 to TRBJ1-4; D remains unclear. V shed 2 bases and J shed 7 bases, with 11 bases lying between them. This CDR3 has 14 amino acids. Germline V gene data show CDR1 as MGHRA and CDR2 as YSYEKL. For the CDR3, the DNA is TGCGCCAGCAGCCAATTGAGTGATTCTGAAAAACTGTTTTTT. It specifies CASSQLSDSEKLFF.

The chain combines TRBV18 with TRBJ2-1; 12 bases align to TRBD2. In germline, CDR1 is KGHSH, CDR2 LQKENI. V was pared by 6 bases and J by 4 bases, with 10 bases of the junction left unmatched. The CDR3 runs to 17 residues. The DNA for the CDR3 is TGTGCCAGCTCCCCTCCTAGCGGGAGGGCCCATTACAATGAGCAGTTCTTC. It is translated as CASSPPSGRAHYNEQFF.

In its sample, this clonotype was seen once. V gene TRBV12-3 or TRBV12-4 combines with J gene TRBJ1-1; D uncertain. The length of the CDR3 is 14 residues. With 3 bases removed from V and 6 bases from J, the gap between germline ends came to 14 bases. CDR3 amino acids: CASSFASLGAEAFF. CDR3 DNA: TGTGCCAGCAGTTTTGCCTCTTTAGGCGCTGAAGCTTTCTTT.

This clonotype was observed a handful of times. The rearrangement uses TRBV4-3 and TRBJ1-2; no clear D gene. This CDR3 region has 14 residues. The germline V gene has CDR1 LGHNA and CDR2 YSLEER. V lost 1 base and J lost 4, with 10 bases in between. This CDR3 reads CASSQARPAYGYTF. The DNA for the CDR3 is TGCGCCAGCAGCCAAGCTCGTCCAGCCTATGGCTACACCTTC.

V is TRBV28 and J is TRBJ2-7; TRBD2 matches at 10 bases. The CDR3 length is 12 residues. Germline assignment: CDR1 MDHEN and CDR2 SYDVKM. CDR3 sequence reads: CGSSGSSGEQYF. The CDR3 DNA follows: TGTGGGTCTAGCGGGAGTTCGGGGGAGCAGTACTTC.

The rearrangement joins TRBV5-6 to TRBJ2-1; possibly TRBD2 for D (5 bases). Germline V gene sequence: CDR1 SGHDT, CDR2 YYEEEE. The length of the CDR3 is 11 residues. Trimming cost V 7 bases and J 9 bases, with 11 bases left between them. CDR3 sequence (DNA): TGTGCCAGCGGAGGACGAGGTGAGCAGTTCTTC. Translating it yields CASGGRGEQFF.

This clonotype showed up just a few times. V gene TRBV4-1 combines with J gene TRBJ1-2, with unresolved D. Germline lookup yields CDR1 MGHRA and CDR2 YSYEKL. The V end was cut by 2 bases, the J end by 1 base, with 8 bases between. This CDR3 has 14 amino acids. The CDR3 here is CASSQIGVNYGYTF. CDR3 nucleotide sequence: TGCGCCAGCAGCCAAATAGGTGTTAACTATGGCTACACCTTC.

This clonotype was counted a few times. The CDR3 here is CSANDLAGGRNEQFF. CDR3 in DNA: TGCAGTGCCAATGACCTAGCTGGTGGGAGGAATGAGCAGTTCTTC. The chain employs TRBV20-1 and TRBJ2-5; maybe TRBD2 (6 bases). The J call is doubtful: the DNA matches TRBJ2-1 better. Germline V gene lookup returns CDR1 DFQATT and CDR2 SNEGSKA (reference sequence). CDR3 length equals 15 residues.

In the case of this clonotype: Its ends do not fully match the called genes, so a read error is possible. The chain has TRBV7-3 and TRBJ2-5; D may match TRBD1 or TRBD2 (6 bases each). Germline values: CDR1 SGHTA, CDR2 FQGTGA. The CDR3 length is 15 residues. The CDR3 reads CASSVTGTVQETQYF. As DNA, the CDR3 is TGTGCCAGCAGCGTAACAGGGACTGTGCAAGAGACCCAGTACTTC.

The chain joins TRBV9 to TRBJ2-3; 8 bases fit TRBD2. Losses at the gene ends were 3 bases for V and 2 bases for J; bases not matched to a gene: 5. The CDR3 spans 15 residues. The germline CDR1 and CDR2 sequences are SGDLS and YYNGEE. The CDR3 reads CASSGTSGNTDTQYF. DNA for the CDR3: TGTGCCAGCAGCGGTACTAGCGGCAACACAGATACGCAGTATTTT.

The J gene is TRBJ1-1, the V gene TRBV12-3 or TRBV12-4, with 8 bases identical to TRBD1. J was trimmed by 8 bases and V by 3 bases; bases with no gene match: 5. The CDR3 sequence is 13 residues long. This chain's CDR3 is CASSFPGGREAFF. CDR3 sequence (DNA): TGTGCCAGCAGTTTTCCAGGGGGCAGGGAAGCTTTCTTT.

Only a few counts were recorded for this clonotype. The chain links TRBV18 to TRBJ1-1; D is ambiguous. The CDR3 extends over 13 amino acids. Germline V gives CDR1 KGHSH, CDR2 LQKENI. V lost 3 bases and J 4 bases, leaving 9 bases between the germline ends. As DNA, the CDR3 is TGTGCCAGCTCACCCCCTTGGGGCACTGAAGCTTTCTTT. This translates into CASSPPWGTEAFF.

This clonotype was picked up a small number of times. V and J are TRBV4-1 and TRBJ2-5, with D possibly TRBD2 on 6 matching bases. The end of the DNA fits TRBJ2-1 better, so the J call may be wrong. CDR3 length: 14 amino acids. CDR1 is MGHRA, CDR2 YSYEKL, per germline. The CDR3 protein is CASSQGDFYNEQFF. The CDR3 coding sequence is TGCGCCAGCAGCCAAGGGGACTTTTACAATGAGCAGTTCTTC.

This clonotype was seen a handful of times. The CDR3 bases are TGTGCCACCAGGGGACAGGGCACAGATACGCAGTATTTT. Its protein is CATRGQGTDTQYF. V usage is TRBV6-1 and J usage is TRBJ2-3; 8 nucleotides align to TRBD1. Germline V gene lookup returns CDR1 MNHNS and CDR2 SASEGT. V lost 10 bases, J lost 1 base, and 4 bases stayed unmatched. The CDR3 totals 13 residues.

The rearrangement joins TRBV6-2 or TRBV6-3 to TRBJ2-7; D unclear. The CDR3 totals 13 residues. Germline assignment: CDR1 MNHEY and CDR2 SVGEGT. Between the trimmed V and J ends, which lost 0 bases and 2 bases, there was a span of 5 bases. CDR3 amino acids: CASSYSQTYEQYF. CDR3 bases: TGTGCCAGCAGTTACTCCCAGACCTACGAGCAGTACTTC.